Listed below are T cell receptor beta chains from one sample, sequenced in a study of cytomegalovirus exposure and HLA in healthy donors. Assay: immunoSEQ multiplex PCR; the TCRdb copy retains only in-frame clones and omits some. The data contain roughly 200,000 clones, about 10% of them singletons. Sequencing was done on a sample of PBMCs. The receptor source for this set is a woman aged 25-40 years in good health and CMV-seropositive. CDR3s leave out the opening cysteine and the closing phenylalanine or tryptophan.

v_gene: TRBV29-1
len: 12
j_gene: TRBJ2-3
CDR3aa: SVRRGESTDTQY

v_gene: TRBV19
len: 12
j_gene: TRBJ2-3
CDR3aa: ASKRRQRTDTQY

v_gene: TRBV9
len: 14
j_gene: TRBJ2-2
CDR3aa: ASSVEGVWDTGELF

v_gene: TRBV18
len: 12
j_gene: TRBJ1-1
CDR3aa: ASSRDSRNTEAF

v_gene: TRBV5-6
len: 11
j_gene: TRBJ2-5
CDR3aa: ASRLGTTETQY

v_gene: TRBV14
len: 13
j_gene: TRBJ2-7
CDR3aa: ASSLLGQGLGEQY

v_gene: TRBV21-1
len: 15
j_gene: TRBJ2-7
CDR3aa: ASSRGLAGGLSYEQY

v_gene: TRBV5-1
len: 13
j_gene: TRBJ2-7
CDR3aa: ASSLDPGSDYEQY

v_gene: TRBV7-9
len: 13
j_gene: TRBJ1-4
CDR3aa: ASSLGSGGGEKLF

v_gene: TRBV27
len: 12
j_gene: TRBJ2-7
CDR3aa: ASSKLAGRYEQY

v_gene: TRBV15
len: 13
j_gene: TRBJ1-5
CDR3aa: ATSSAPAGHQPQH

v_gene: TRBV11-3
len: 14
j_gene: NA
CDR3aa: ASSPRLHGRNDEQY